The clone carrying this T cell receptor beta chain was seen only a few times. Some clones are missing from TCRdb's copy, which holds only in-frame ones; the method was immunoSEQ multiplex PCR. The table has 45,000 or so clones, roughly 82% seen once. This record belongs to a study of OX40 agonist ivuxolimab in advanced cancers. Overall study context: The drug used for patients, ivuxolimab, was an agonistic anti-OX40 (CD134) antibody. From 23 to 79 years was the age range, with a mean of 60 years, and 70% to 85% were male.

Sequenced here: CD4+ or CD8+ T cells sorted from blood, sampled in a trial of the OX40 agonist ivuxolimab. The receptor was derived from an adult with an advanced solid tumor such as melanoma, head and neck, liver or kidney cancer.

The CDR3 DNA follows: TGTGCCAGCAGCAGACAGACCCTTTTCCTCTACACAGATACGCAGTATTTT. Residues: CASSRQTLFLYTDTQYF. The chain joins TRBV5-4 to TRBJ2-3; D may be TRBD1 (5 bases). With 4 bases removed from V and 2 bases from J, the gap between germline ends came to 20 bases. This CDR3 is 17 amino acids long. In germline, CDR1 is SGHNT, CDR2 YYREEE (reference sequence).